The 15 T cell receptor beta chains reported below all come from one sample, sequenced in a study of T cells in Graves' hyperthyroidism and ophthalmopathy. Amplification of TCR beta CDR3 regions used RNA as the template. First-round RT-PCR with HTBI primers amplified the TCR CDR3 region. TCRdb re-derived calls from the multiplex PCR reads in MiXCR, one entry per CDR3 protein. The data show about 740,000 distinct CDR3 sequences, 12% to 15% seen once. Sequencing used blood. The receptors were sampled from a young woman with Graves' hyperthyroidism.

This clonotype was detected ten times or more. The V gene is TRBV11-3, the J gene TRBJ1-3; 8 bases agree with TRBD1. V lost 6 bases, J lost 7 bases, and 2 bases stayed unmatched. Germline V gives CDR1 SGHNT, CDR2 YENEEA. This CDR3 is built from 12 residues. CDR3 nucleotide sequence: TGTGCCAGCAGAAGACAGGGGAACACCATATATTTT. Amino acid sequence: CASRRQGNTIYF. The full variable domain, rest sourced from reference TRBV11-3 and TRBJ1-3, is EAGVVQSPRYKIIEKKQPVAFWCNPISGHNTLYWYLQNLGQGPELLIRYENEEAVDDSQLPKDRFSAERLKGVDSTLKIQPAELGDSAVYLCASRRQGNTIYFGEGSWLTVV.

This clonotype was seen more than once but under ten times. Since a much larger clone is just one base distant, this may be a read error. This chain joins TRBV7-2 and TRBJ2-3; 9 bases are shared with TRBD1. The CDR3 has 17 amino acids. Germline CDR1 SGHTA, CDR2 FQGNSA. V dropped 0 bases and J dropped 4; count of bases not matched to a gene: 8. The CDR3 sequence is CASSLAHITGGADTQYF. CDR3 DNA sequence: TGTGCCAGCAGCTTAGCGCACATTACAGGGGGCGCAGATACGCAGTATTTT.

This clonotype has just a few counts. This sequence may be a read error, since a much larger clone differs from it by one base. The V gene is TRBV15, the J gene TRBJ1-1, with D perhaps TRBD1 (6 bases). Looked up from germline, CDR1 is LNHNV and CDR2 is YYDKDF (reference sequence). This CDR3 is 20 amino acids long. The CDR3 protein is CATNIDSLRLGSLGDTEASF. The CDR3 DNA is TGTGCCACCAACATAGATTCTCTTCGCCTCGGCTCACTTGGGGACACTGAAGCTTCCTTT.

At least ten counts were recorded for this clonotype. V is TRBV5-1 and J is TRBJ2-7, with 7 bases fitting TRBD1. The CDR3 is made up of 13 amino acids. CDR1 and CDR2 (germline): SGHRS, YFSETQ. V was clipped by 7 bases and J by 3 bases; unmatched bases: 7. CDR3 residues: CASQQGTDYEQYF. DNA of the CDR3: TGCGCCAGCCAACAGGGGACAGACTACGAGCAGTACTTC.

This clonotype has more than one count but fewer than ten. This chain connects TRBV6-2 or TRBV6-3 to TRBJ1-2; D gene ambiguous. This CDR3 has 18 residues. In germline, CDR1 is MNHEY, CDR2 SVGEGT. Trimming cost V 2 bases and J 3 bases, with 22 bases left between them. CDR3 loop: CASSYLTGPGLHDYGYTF. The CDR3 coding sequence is TGTGCCAGCAGTTACCTGACGGGCCCCGGCCTCCACGACTATGGCTACACCTTC.

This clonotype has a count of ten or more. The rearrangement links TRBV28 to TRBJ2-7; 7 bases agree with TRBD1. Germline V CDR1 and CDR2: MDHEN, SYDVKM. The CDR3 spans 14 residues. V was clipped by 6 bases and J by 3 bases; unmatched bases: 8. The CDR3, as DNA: TGTGCCAGCAGCGGCCGGACAGGATACTACGAGCAGTACTTC. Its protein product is CASSGRTGYYEQYF.

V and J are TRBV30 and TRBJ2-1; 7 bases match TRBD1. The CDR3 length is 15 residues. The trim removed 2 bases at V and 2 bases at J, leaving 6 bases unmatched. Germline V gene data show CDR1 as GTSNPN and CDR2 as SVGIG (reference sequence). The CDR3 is CAWSLKGAPYNEQFF. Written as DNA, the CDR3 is TGTGCCTGGAGTCTTAAGGGGGCCCCCTACAATGAGCAGTTCTTC.

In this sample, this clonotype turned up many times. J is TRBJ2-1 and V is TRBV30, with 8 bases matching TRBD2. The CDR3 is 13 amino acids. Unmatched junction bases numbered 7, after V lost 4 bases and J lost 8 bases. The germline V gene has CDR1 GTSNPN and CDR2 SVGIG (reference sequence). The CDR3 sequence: CAWNRGGVHEQFF. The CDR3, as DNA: TGTGCCTGGAACCGGGGGGGGGTTCATGAGCAGTTCTTC.

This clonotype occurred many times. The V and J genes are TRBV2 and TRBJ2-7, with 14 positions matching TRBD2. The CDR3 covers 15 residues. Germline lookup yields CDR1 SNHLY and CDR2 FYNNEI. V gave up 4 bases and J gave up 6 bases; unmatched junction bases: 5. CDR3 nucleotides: TGTGCCAGCAGTGTAACGACTAGCGGGAGGGTCGAGCAGTACTTC. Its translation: CASSVTTSGRVEQYF.

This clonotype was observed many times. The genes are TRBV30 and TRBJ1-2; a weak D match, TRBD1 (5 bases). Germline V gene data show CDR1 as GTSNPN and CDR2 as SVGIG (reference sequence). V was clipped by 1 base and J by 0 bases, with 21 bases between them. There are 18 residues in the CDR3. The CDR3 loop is CAWSGYPAGREANYGYTF. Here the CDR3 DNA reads TGTGCCTGGAGTGGGTACCCGGCGGGCAGGGAGGCTAACTATGGCTACACCTTC. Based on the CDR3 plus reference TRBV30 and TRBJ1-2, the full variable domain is SQTIHQWPATLVQPVGSPLSLECTVEGTSNPNLYWYRQAAGRGLQLLFYSVGIGQISSEVPQNLSASRPQDRQFILSSKKLLLSDSGFYLCAWSGYPAGREANYGYTFGSGTRLTVV.

CDR3 region: CASSLGTEGFWNEQFF. CDR3 in DNA: TGTGCCAGCAGTTTAGGAACGGAGGGGTTTTGGAATGAGCAGTTCTTC. This rearrangement joins TRBV27 to TRBJ2-1; D perhaps matches TRBD2 (6 bases). This CDR3 contains 16 residues. Germline CDR1 reads MNHEY; CDR2 reads SMNVEV (reference sequence). V shed 2 bases and J shed 7 bases, with 18 bases lying between them.

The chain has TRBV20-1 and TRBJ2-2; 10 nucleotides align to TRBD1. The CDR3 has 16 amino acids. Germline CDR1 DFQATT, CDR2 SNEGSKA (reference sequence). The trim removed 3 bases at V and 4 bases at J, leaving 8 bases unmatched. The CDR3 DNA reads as TGCAGTGCTAGGAGACCGGGACAGGGGATCACCGGGGAGCTGTTTTTT. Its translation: CSARRPGQGITGELFF.

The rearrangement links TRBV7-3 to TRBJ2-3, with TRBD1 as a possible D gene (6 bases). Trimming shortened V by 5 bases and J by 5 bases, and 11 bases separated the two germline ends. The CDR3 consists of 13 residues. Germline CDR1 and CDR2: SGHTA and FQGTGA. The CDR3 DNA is TGTGCCAGCAGCACTCGGACAGAAGATACGCAGTATTTT. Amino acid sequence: CASSTRTEDTQYF.

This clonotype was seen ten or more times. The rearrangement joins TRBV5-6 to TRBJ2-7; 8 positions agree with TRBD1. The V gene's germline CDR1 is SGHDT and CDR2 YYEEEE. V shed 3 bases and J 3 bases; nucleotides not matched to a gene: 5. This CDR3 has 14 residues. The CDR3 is CASSSGTGNYEQYF. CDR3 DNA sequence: TGTGCCAGCAGCTCCGGGACAGGTAACTACGAGCAGTACTTC.

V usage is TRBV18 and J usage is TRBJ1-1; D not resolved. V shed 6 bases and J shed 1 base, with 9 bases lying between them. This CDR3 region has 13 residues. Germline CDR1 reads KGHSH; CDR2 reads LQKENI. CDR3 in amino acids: CASSRSGNTEAFF. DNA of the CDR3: TGTGCCAGCTCGAGGTCAGGGAACACTGAAGCTTTCTTT.